This entry is about one T cell receptor (beta chain). These data come from a study of blood T cell repertoires in COVID-19. TCRdb's copy holds only in-frame clones and misses some; the assay was immunoSEQ multiplex PCR. The top ten hold roughly 8% of the sample, which has roughly 570,000 clones, roughly nine tenths seen once. The V end was cut by 2 bases, the J end by 3 bases, with 13 bases between. Looked up from germline, CDR1 is MNHNS and CDR2 is SASEGT. The CDR3 has 15 residues. The sequenced material came from peripheral blood. The chain is built from TRBV6-1 and TRBJ1-2; D uncertain. The receptor was isolated from a woman aged 50 to 60 with COVID-19, enrolled during active disease. The CDR3 bases are TGTGCCAGCAGTGAACTCTCAGACTCGGACTATGGCTACACCTTC. This codes for CASSELSDSDYGYTF.